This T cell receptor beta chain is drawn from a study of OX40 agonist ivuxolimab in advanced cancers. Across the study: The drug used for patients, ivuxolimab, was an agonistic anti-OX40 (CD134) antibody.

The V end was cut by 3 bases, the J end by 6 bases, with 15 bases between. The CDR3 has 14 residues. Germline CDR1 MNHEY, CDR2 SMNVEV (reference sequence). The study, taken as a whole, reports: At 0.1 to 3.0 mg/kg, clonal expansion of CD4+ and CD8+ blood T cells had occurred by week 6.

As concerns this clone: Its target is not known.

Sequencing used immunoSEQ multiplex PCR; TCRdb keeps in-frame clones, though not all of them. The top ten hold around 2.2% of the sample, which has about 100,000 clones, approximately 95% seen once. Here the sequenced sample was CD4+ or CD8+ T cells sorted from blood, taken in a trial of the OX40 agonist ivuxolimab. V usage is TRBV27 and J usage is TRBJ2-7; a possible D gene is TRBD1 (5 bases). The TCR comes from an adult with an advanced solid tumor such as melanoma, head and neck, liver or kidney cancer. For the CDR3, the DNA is TGTGCCAGCAGTTTGGGGCAGGCCCCAATCGAGCAGTACTTC. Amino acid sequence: CASSLGQAPIEQYF.